This TCR beta chain was found in a study of cytomegalovirus exposure and HLA in healthy donors. Both 60 Vbeta primers and 13 Jbeta primers went into the PCR. Repertoires were generated with immunoSEQ multiplex PCR, while TCRdb's copy carries only in-frame clones and drops some. Among about 140,000 clones, around 72% were seen once, and the ten largest hold around an eighth. CDR1 is SNHLY, CDR2 FYNNEI, per germline. V lost 0 bases and J 4 bases, leaving 12 bases between the germline ends. The CDR3 runs 15 residues. The sequenced material came from PBMCs. This rearrangement joins TRBV2 to TRBJ2-5; a weak D match, TRBD2 (6 bases). The sequence derives from a human donor in good health. This CDR3 reads CASSEAYQGGETQYF. The CDR3 DNA reads as TGTGCCAGCAGTGAAGCTTATCAGGGAGGAGAGACCCAGTACTTC. Drawing the rest from reference TRBV2 and TRBJ2-5, the complete variable domain is EPEVTQTPSHQVTQMGQEVILRCVPISNHLYFYWYRQILGQKVEFLVSFYNNEISEKSEIFDDQFSVERPDGSNFTLKIRSTKLEDSAMYFCASSEAYQGGETQYFGPGTRLLVL.